The clone carrying this TCR beta chain was seen a few times. This entry comes from a study of blood T cell repertoires in COVID-19. Repertoires were generated with immunoSEQ multiplex PCR, while TCRdb's copy carries only in-frame clones and drops some. The sample records 190,000 or so clones, about 93% being singletons. The V segment lost 6 bases and the J segment 6 bases; nucleotides outside the gene matches: 5. The CDR3 is made up of 12 amino acids. Germline V gene data show CDR1 as SQVTM and CDR2 as ANQGSEA. The source of this sequence is a man aged 25-45 years with COVID-19, enrolled during active disease. The chain carries TRBV29-1 and TRBJ1-2; 9 nucleotides align to TRBD1. The specimen sequenced was peripheral blood. As DNA, the CDR3 is TGCAGCGTCCCGGACAGGGGCAATGGCTACACCTTC. This gives the protein CSVPDRGNGYTF.